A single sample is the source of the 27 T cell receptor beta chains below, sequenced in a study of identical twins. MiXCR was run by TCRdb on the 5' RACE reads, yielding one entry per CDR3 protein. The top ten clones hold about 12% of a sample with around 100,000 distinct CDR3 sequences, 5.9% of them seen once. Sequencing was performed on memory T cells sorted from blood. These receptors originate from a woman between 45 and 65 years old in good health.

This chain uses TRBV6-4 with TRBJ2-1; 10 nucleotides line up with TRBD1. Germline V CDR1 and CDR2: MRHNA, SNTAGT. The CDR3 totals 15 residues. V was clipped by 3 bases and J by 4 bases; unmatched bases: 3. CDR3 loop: CASSETGGIYNEQFF. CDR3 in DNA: TGTGCCAGCAGTGAGACAGGGGGCATATACAATGAGCAGTTCTTC.

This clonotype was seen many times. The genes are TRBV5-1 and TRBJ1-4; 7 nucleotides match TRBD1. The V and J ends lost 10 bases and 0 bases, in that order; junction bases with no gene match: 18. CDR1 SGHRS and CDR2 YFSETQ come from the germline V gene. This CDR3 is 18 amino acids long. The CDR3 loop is CASARGGQYRATNEKLFF. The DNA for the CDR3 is TGCGCCTCAGCGCGGGGGGGACAGTATCGAGCAACTAATGAAAAACTGTTTTTT.

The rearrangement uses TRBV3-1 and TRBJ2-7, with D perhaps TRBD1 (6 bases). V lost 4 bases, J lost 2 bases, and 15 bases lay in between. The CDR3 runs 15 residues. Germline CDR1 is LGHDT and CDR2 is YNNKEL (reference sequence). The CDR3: CASSRTQGTTYEQYF. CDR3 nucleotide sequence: TGTGCCAGCAGCCGAACACAGGGAACGACCTACGAGCAGTACTTC.

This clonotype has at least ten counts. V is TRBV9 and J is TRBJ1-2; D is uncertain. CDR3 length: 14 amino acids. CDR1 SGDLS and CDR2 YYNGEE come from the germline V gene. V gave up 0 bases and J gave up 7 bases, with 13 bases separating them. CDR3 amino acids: CASSVVGDYAGYTF. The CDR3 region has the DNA TGTGCCAGCAGCGTAGTTGGCGATTATGCTGGCTACACCTTC.

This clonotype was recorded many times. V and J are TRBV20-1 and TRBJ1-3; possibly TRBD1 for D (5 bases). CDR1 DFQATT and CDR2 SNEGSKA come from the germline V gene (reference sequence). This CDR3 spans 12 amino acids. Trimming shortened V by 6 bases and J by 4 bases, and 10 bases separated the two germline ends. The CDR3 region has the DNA TGCAGTGCCAGGGTCAGCGGAAACACCATATATTTT. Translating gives CSARVSGNTIYF.

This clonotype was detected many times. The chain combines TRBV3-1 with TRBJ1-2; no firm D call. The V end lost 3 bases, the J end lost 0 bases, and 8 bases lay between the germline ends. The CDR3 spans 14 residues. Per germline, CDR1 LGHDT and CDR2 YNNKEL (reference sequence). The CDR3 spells CASSQGNTNYGYTF. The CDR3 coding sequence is TGTGCCAGCAGCCAGGGAAACACTAACTATGGCTACACCTTC.

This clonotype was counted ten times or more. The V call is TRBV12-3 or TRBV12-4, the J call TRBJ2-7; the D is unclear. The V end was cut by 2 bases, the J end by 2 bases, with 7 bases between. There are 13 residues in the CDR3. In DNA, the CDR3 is TGTGCCAGCAGTTTAACTTCAGCCTACGAGCAGTACTTC. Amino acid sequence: CASSLTSAYEQYF.

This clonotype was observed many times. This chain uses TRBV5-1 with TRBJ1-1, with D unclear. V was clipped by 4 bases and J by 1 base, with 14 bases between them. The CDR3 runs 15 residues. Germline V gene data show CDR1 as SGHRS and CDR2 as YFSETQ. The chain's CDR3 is CASSLGAGSNTEAFF. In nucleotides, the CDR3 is TGCGCCAGCAGCCTTGGCGCAGGCTCGAACACTGAAGCTTTCTTT.

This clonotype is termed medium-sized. CDR3 residues: CARWKRAQLFGEQFF. CDR3 DNA: TGCGCCAGGTGGAAAAGGGCACAACTCTTTGGTGAGCAGTTCTTC. The V and J genes are TRBV5-1 and TRBJ2-1; unclear D gene. The CDR3 is 15 amino acids. CDR1 and CDR2 from the germline V gene are SGHRS and YFSETQ. V lost 8 bases and J lost 9, with 24 bases in between.

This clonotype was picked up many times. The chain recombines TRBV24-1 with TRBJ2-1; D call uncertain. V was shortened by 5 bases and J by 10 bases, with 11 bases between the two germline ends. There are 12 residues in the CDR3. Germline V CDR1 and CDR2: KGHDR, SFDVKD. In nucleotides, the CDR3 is TGTGCCACCAGTGTTACCAATCACGAGCAGTTCTTC. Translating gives CATSVTNHEQFF.

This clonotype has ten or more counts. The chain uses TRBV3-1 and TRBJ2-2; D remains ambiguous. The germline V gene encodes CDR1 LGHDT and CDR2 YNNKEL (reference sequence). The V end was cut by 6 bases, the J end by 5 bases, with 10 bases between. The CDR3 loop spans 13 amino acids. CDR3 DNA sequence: TGTGCCAGCAGGAAGACCCCTACCGGGGAGCTGTTTTTT. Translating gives CASRKTPTGELFF.

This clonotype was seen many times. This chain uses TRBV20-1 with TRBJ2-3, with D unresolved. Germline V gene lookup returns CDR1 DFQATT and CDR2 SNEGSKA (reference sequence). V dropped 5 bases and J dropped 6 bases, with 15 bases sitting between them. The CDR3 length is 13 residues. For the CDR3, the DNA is TGCAGTGCTGGGATAACAGTTTCTGATACGCAGTATTTT. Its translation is CSAGITVSDTQYF.

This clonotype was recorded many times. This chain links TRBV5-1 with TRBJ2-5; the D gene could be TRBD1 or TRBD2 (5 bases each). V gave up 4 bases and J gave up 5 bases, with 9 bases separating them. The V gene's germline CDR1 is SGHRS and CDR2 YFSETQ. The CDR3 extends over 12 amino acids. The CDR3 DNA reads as TGCGCCAGCAGCAGACGGGACGAGACCCAGTACTTC. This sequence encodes CASSRRDETQYF.

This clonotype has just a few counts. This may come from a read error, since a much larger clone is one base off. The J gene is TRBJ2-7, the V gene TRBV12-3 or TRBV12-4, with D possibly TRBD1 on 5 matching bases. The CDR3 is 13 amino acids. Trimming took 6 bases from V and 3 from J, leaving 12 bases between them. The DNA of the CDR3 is TGTGCCAGCAGAAGGGGCTTGCGCTACGAGCAGTACGTC. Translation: CASRRGLRYEQYV.

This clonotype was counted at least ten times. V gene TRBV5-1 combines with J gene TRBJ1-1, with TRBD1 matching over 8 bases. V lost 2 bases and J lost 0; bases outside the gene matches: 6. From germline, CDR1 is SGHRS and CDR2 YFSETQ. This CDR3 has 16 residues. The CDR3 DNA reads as TGCGCCAGCAGCTTCCGACAGGGGAACTTGAACACTGAAGCTTTCTTT. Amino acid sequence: CASSFRQGNLNTEAFF.

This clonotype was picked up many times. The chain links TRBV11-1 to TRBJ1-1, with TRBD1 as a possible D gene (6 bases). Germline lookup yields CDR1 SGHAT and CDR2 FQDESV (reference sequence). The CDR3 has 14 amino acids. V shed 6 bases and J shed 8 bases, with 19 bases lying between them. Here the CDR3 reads CASSTTQGIMEAFF. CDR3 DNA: TGTGCCAGCAGTACAACCCAGGGGATCATGGAAGCTTTCTTT.

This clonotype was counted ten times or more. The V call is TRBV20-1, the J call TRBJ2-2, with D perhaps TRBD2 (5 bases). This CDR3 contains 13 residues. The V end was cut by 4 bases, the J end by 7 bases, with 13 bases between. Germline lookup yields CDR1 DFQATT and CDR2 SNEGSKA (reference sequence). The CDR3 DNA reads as TGCAGTGCTATAAGAGGGCTTGACGGGGAGCTGTTTTTT. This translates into CSAIRGLDGELFF.

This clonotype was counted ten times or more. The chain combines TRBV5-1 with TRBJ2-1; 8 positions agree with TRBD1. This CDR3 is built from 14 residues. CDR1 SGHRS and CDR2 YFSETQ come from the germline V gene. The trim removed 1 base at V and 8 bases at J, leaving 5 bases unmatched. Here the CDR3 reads CASSLRTGFYEQFF. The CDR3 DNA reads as TGCGCCAGCAGCTTGAGGACAGGGTTTTATGAGCAGTTCTTC.

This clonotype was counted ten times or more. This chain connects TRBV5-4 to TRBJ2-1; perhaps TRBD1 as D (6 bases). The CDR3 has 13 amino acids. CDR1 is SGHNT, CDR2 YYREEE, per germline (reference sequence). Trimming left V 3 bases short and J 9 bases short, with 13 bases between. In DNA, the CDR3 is TGTGCCAGCAGCTCCAACAGGGTTGTTGAGCAGTTCTTC. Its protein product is CASSSNRVVEQFF.

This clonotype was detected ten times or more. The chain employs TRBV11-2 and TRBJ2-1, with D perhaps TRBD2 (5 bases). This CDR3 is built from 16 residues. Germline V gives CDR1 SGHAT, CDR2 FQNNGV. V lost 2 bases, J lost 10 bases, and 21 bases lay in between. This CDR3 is CASSLQVGRVQREQFF. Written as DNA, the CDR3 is TGTGCCAGCAGCTTACAGGTCGGGCGAGTTCAGCGGGAGCAGTTCTTC.

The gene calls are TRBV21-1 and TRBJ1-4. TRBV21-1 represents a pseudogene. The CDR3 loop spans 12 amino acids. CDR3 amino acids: CASSRGSEKLFF. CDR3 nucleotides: TGTGCCAGCAGCCGAGGGAGTGAAAAACTGTTTTTT.

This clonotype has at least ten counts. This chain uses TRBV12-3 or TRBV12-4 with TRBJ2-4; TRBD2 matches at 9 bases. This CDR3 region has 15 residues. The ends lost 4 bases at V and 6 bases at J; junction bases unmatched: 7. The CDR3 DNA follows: TGTGCCAGCAGTTCCTTAGCGGGAGTAAGAAACATTCAGTACTTC. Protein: CASSSLAGVRNIQYF.

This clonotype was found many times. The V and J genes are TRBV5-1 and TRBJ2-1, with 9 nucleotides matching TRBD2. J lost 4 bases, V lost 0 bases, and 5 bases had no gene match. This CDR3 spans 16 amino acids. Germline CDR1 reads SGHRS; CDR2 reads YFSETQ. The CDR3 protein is CASSLGSSGAYNEQFF. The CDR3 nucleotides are TGCGCCAGCAGCTTGGGGTCTAGCGGGGCTTACAATGAGCAGTTCTTC.

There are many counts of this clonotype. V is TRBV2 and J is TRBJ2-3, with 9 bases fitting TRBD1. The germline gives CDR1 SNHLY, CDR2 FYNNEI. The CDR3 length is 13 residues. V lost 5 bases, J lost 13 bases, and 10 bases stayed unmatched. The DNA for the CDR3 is TGTGCCAGCAGTCCACACCAACAGGGGGCTGAGTATTTT. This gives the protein CASSPHQQGAEYF.

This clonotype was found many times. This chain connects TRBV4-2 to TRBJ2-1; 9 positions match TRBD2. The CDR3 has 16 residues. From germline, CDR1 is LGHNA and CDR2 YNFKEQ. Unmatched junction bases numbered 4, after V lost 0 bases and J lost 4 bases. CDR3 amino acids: CASSQDSGSRYNEQFF. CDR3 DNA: TGTGCCAGCAGCCAAGATAGCGGGAGCCGGTACAATGAGCAGTTCTTC.

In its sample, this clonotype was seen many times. DNA for the CDR3: TGTGCCAGCAGCACAGGGGGCACAGATACGCAGTATTTT. It specifies CASSTGGTDTQYF. The chain combines TRBV7-3 with TRBJ2-3; 7 bases agree with TRBD1. The CDR3 consists of 13 residues. Germline CDR1 is SGHTA and CDR2 is FQGTGA. The ends lost 5 bases at V and 1 base at J; junction bases unmatched: 0.

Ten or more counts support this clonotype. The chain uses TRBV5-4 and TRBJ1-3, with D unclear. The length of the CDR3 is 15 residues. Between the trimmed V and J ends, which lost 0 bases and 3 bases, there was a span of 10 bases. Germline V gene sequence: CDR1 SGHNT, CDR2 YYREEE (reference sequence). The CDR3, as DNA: TGTGCCAGCAGCTTGGACTTCGGGGATGGAAACACCATATATTTT. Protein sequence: CASSLDFGDGNTIYF.